These T cell receptor beta chains were read from a single sample in a study of shared clonotypes between healthy human individuals. Sequenced by immunoSEQ multiplex PCR; TCRdb stores in-frame clones only, minus some. The sample holds 2 million to 2.5 million clones, around 95% seen once. Sequencing was done on a sample of naive CD4+ T cells sorted from blood. The receptors were gathered from a man aged 18 to 30 in good health. CDR3s include the opening cysteine and the closing phenylalanine or tryptophan. Each record gives: J gene, clone size, V gene, CDR3 protein. For some rows the clone size is stated as once, few or many, or as a class when expanded; others skip it.

j_call: TRBJ2-7
clone_size: NA
v_call: TRBV12-5
cdr3_aa: CASGRIRVPGLEQYF

j_call: TRBJ2-3
clone_size: NA
v_call: TRBV9
cdr3_aa: CASSVGSANTDTQYF

j_call: TRBJ2-7
clone_size: NA
v_call: TRBV18
cdr3_aa: CASSPILAGAYEQYF

j_call: TRBJ2-5
clone_size: NA
v_call: TRBV12-5
cdr3_aa: CASGIGSSGGAQETQYF

j_call: TRBJ1-5
clone_size: NA
v_call: TRBV27
cdr3_aa: CASRQGANNQPQHF

j_call: TRBJ2-3
clone_size: NA
v_call: TRBV5-1
cdr3_aa: CASSYLGQGATDTQYF

j_call: TRBJ2-7
clone_size: once
v_call: TRBV13
cdr3_aa: CASSLTLAAYEQYF

j_call: TRBJ2-7
clone_size: NA
v_call: TRBV18
cdr3_aa: CASSQDQSTAYEQYF

j_call: TRBJ1-1
clone_size: NA
v_call: TRBV5-1
cdr3_aa: CASSKEQVPNTEAFF

j_call: TRBJ2-5
clone_size: NA
v_call: TRBV29-1
cdr3_aa: CSVWTGWAQYF

j_call: TRBJ1-2
clone_size: once
v_call: TRBV18
cdr3_aa: CASSQGQGYTF

j_call: TRBJ2-2
clone_size: NA
v_call: TRBV10-3
cdr3_aa: CAISESSGAGELFF

j_call: TRBJ2-1
clone_size: NA
v_call: TRBV7-2
cdr3_aa: CASSLQRGGIHEQFF

j_call: TRBJ1-6
clone_size: NA
v_call: TRBV30
cdr3_aa: CAWDRDHSPLHF

j_call: TRBJ2-3
clone_size: NA
v_call: TRBV7-2
cdr3_aa: CASSRGGVAGVVDTQYF

j_call: TRBJ2-4
clone_size: NA
v_call: TRBV6-6
cdr3_aa: CASSYYTEAKNIQYF

j_call: TRBJ1-2
clone_size: NA
v_call: TRBV5-1
cdr3_aa: CASSFETNYGYTF

j_call: TRBJ2-7
clone_size: NA
v_call: TRBV9
cdr3_aa: CASSVDAGGPYEQYF

j_call: TRBJ1-6
clone_size: NA
v_call: TRBV5-1
cdr3_aa: CASRMRDYNSPLHF

j_call: TRBJ2-3
clone_size: once
v_call: TRBV5-1
cdr3_aa: CASSLVLAGGGPTDTQYF

j_call: TRBJ2-3
clone_size: NA
v_call: TRBV9
cdr3_aa: CASSSTRGGTISLYSTDTQYF

j_call: TRBJ1-4
clone_size: NA
v_call: TRBV15
cdr3_aa: CATSRTKTNEKLFF

j_call: TRBJ2-7
clone_size: NA
v_call: TRBV11-2
cdr3_aa: CASSLVSGTSYEQYF

j_call: TRBJ2-7
clone_size: NA
v_call: TRBV5-1
cdr3_aa: CASSLVVSGGDEQYF

j_call: TRBJ2-3
clone_size: NA
v_call: TRBV7-3
cdr3_aa: CASSLDGYTQYF

j_call: TRBJ2-7
clone_size: once
v_call: TRBV2
cdr3_aa: CASSVRLAGAGEQYF

j_call: TRBJ2-7
clone_size: NA
v_call: TRBV5-6
cdr3_aa: CASSQEVEQYF

j_call: TRBJ2-1
clone_size: once
v_call: TRBV5-1
cdr3_aa: CASRLGDRVANEQFF

j_call: TRBJ1-3
clone_size: NA
v_call: TRBV7-9
cdr3_aa: CASSLLENTIYF

j_call: TRBJ2-2
clone_size: NA
v_call: TRBV19
cdr3_aa: CASSIDRATGELFF

j_call: TRBJ1-1
clone_size: NA
v_call: TRBV10-3
cdr3_aa: CAISDLGAMNTEAFF

j_call: TRBJ1-6
clone_size: NA
v_call: TRBV10-2
cdr3_aa: CASSEGSSNSPLHF

j_call: TRBJ2-3
clone_size: NA
v_call: TRBV5-1
cdr3_aa: CASSIGTSGGAVSTDTQYF

j_call: TRBJ1-3
clone_size: once
v_call: TRBV28
cdr3_aa: CASSPPGARKKNTIYF

j_call: TRBJ1-1
clone_size: NA
v_call: TRBV9
cdr3_aa: CASSPSVTGGSKDTEAFF

j_call: TRBJ2-2
clone_size: NA
v_call: TRBV19
cdr3_aa: CASSIGLAGNTGELFF

j_call: TRBJ1-1
clone_size: NA
v_call: TRBV11-2
cdr3_aa: CASSLVVNTEAFF

j_call: TRBJ2-3
clone_size: NA
v_call: TRBV6-5
cdr3_aa: CASSYSGGSSTDTQYF